The sequence of this TCR beta chain was determined in a study of control samples from healthy donors and cancer patients. Profiled with immunoSEQ multiplex PCR; TCRdb holds only in-frame clones, not every one. The sample shows 51,000 or so clones, about four fifths of them seen only once. Germline CDR1 reads SGHNT; CDR2 reads YENEEA. This CDR3 is 16 amino acids long. The germline V and J ends were trimmed by 3 bases and 0 bases, with 13 bases remaining between them. The sequencing sample was made of blood. This chain uses TRBV11-3 with TRBJ2-3; D is ambiguous. This sequence was found in a man between 65 and 85 years old in good health. This CDR3 reads CASSFSSSISTDTQYF. The CDR3 nucleotides are TGTGCCAGCAGCTTTAGTAGCTCCATAAGCACAGATACGCAGTATTTT.